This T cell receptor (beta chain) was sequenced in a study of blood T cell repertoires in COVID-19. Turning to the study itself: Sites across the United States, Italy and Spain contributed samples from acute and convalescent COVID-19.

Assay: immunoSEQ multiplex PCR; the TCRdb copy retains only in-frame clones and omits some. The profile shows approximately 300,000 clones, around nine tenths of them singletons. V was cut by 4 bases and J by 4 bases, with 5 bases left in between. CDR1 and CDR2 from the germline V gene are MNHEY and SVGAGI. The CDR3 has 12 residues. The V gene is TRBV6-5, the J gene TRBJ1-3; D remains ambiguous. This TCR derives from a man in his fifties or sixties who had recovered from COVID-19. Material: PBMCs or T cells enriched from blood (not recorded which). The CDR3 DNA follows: TGTGCCAGCAGTTCTATAGGAAACACCATATATTTT. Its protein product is CASSSIGNTIYF.